This T cell receptor (beta chain) was recorded in a study of blood T cell repertoires in COVID-19. The method was immunoSEQ multiplex PCR; TCRdb's version includes in-frame clones alone and lacks a portion of them. Among fewer than 80,000 clones listed, about 86% were seen once. The V gene end was trimmed by 2 bases and the J gene end by 7 bases; junction bases not matched to a gene: 11. CDR1 SEHNR and CDR2 FQNEAQ come from the germline V gene (reference sequence). CDR3 length: 16 amino acids. This TCR derives from a man aged 80 or over with COVID-19, enrolled during active disease. The rearrangement joins TRBV7-9 to TRBJ1-2, with 9 bases identical to TRBD1. The material sequenced was peripheral blood. The CDR3 nucleotides read TGTGCCAGCAGCTTAACAGGGGGCGCCCGGGATTTTGGCTACACCTTC. It encodes CASSLTGGARDFGYTF. Together with reference TRBV7-9 and TRBJ1-2, the CDR3 gives the full variable domain: DTGVSQNPRHKITKRGQNVTFRCDPISEHNRLYWYRQTLGQGPEFLTYFQNEAQLEKSRLLSDRFSAERPKGSFSTLEIQRTEQGDSAMYLCASSLTGGARDFGYTFGSGTRLTVV.